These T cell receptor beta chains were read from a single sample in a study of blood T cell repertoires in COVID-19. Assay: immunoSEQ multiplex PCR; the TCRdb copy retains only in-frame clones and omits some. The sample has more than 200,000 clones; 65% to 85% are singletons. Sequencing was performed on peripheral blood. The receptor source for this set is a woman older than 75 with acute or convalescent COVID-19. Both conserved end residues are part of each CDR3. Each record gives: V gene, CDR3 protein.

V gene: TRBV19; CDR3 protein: CASIRDTEAFF
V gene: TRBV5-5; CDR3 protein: CASSLELETNEKLFF
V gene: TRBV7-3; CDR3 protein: CASSLRGGPNTGELFF
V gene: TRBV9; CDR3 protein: CASSAGVGTEAFF
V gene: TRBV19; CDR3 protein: CASSIDPAVGLGTALEKLFF
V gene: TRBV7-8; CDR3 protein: CASSFSSYLPTF
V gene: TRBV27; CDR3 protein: CASTLKGVSGRDTQYF
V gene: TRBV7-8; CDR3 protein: CASSLSRAGNQPQHF
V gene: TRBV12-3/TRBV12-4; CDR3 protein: CASSGTTTGELFF
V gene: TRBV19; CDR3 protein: CASTPGTGGYGYTF
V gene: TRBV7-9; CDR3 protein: CASSPGGGENNSPLHF
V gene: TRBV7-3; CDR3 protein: CASSHDPDYYNEQFF
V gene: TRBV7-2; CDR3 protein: CASSITGFQETQYF
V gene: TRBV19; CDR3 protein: CASSTGRGGETDTQYF
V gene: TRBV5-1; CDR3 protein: CASSLQTGKDEKLFF
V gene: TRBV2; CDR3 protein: CASYYSKPTDTQYF
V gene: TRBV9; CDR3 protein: CASSPRDRGLASTDTQYF
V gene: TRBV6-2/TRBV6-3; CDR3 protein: CASSTPGQINYGYTF